These 18 T cell receptor beta chains were sequenced from one sample in a study of CD8+CD57+ T cells in acquired aplastic anemia. The patients chosen for sequencing had shown expansion of CD8+CD57+ cells (detected by flow cytometry). The TCR beta profiling, which covered VDJ combination and CDR3 sequence, was carried out using genomic DNA as the template. In TCRdb, the reads were re-called with MiXCR into one record per CDR3 protein. Altogether over 150,000 distinct CDR3 sequences are present, 71% being singletons, with the ten largest covering around 45%. Specimen: sorted CD4+, CD8+, or CD8+CD57+ T cells (not recorded which) from PBMCs. The receptor source for this set is a human donor with aplastic anemia.

Of note for this clonotype: The germline gene is not matched at one end of the junction; a read error may be the cause. The chain couples TRBV19 to TRBJ2-6, with TRBD2 as a possible D gene (6 bases). This CDR3 spans 15 amino acids. Per germline, CDR1 LNHDA and CDR2 SQIVND (reference sequence). CDR3 DNA sequence: TGTGCCAGTAGTATAATAGCGGCTGGGGCCAACGTCCTGATTTTC. It translates to CASSIIAAGANVLIF.

The CDR3 region has the DNA TGCGCCAGCAGCCAACTAGCGGGGACCAACACCGGGGAGCTGTTTTTT. Encoded protein: CASSQLAGTNTGELFF. V gene TRBV4-3 combines with J gene TRBJ2-2; the match to TRBD2 covers 9 bases. This CDR3 contains 16 residues. V lost 2 bases to trimming and J lost 2 bases; unmatched junction nucleotides: 3. Looked up from germline, CDR1 is LGHNA and CDR2 is YSLEER.

This clonotype was detected once. The chain links TRBV20-1 to TRBJ2-1; 9 nucleotides align to TRBD1. Germline V CDR1 and CDR2: DFQATT, SNEGSKA (reference sequence). J gave up 5 bases and V 6 bases, and 11 bases lay outside the gene matches. CDR3 length: 15 residues. The CDR3 DNA reads TGCAGTGCCACCGGGACAGGGACGGTTGACAATGAGCAGTTCTTC. Its protein is CSATGTGTVDNEQFF.

The rearrangement links TRBV20-1 to TRBJ2-2, with 13 bases identical to TRBD2. The junction had 8 bases not matched to a gene; V was cut back by 1 base and J by 3 bases. The V gene's germline CDR1 is DFQATT and CDR2 SNEGSKA (reference sequence). The CDR3 consists of 18 residues. CDR3 in amino acids: CSARGTAGTSGDTGELFF. The CDR3 DNA is TGCAGTGCTAGAGGGACCGCCGGGACTAGCGGGGACACCGGGGAGCTGTTTTTT.

To note about this clonotype: The final CDR3 position lacks the conserved phenylalanine or tryptophan, pointing to a likely read error. The DNA is omitted, as the CDR3 cannot be located on it reliably, and the CDR3 follows TCRdb's listing. This chain links TRBV12-3 or TRBV12-4 with TRBJ2-6. The CDR3 comprises 9 residues, both ends counted. The CDR3 is CASSFAWTS.

This clonotype was counted only a few times. The chain recombines TRBV7-9 with TRBJ2-7, with 9 bases identical to TRBD1. Looked up from germline, CDR1 is SEHNR and CDR2 is FQNEAQ (reference sequence). The CDR3 sequence is 14 residues long. J gave up 5 bases and V 3 bases, and 5 bases lay outside the gene matches. The CDR3 spells CASSFRDRVNEQYF. CDR3 DNA: TGTGCCAGCAGCTTCCGGGACAGGGTCAACGAGCAGTACTTC.

The chain is built from TRBV5-1 and TRBJ2-2, with no clear D. CDR1 and CDR2 (germline): SGHRS, YFSETQ. V shed 0 bases and J shed 1 base, with 10 bases lying between them. CDR3 length: 16 amino acids. The CDR3 loop is CASSLESAGNTGELFF. As DNA, the CDR3 is TGCGCCAGCAGCTTGGAATCGGCAGGGAACACCGGGGAGCTGTTTTTT.

The chain is built from TRBV24-1 and TRBJ2-5; a weak D match, TRBD2 (6 bases). The germline CDR1 and CDR2 sequences are KGHDR and SFDVKD. The V gene lost 4 bases and the J gene lost 2 bases, with 10 bases spanning the gap. The CDR3 sequence is 14 residues long. CDR3 in amino acids: CATSDPSEQETQYF. DNA of the CDR3: TGTGCCACCAGTGACCCTAGCGAGCAAGAGACCCAGTACTTC.

This clonotype was detected a few times. The rearrangement uses TRBV4-1 and TRBJ1-6, with D tentatively TRBD1 (5 bases). Trimming removed 9 bases at V and 9 bases at J, with 21 bases between. The CDR3 covers 15 residues. Germline V gives CDR1 MGHRA, CDR2 YSYEKL. CDR3: CASTGRWPGRSPLHF. In DNA, the CDR3 is TGCGCCAGTACGGGACGGTGGCCCGGACGTTCACCCCTCCACTTT.

Worth noting for this clonotype: Relative to the germline gene, one junction end is altered; a read error may explain this. The V gene is TRBV5-1, the J gene TRBJ2-3; 9 bases are shared with TRBD2. Per the germline V gene, CDR1 is SGHRS and CDR2 is YFSETQ. The CDR3 is 13 amino acids. The CDR3 DNA reads as TGTGCCAGCAGCTTAGCGGGGGCGGATACGCAGTATTTT. It encodes CASSLAGADTQYF.

The chain couples TRBV9 to TRBJ1-1; 9 positions agree with TRBD1. CDR1 SGDLS and CDR2 YYNGEE come from the germline V gene. The CDR3 covers 13 residues. The ends lost 3 bases at V and 12 bases at J; junction bases unmatched: 9. CDR3 coding DNA: TGTGCCAGCAGCGGCCACAGGGGGCTCATACCTTTCTTT. It is translated as CASSGHRGLIPFF.

The chain recombines TRBV29-1 with TRBJ1-2; D gene ambiguous. This CDR3 is 11 amino acids long. Trimming cost V 4 bases and J 1 base, with 4 bases left between them. Germline CDR1 is SQVTM and CDR2 is ANQGSEA. CDR3 bases: TGCAGCGTTGGACTTAACTATGGCTACACCTTC. The encoded protein is CSVGLNYGYTF.

V and J are TRBV7-3 and TRBJ2-3, with 11 positions matching TRBD2. The CDR3 totals 15 residues. Trimming took 6 bases from V and 8 from J; bases not matched to a gene: 10. Germline assignment: CDR1 SGHTA and CDR2 FQGTGA. This CDR3 reads CASRPTSGEGVTQYF. CDR3 in DNA: TGTGCCAGCAGGCCGACTAGCGGGGAGGGAGTTACGCAGTATTTT.

The chain couples TRBV20-1 to TRBJ1-6, with TRBD1 matching over 9 bases. V lost 2 bases, J lost 5 bases, and 4 bases stayed unmatched. CDR1 and CDR2 (germline): DFQATT, SNEGSKA (reference sequence). This CDR3 has 15 residues. The CDR3 DNA follows: TGCAGTGCTAGACGGACAGGGGCTAATAATTCACCCCTCCACTTT. Residues: CSARRTGANNSPLHF.

The V and J genes are TRBV15 and TRBJ2-4, with D perhaps TRBD1 or TRBD2 (6 bases each). Trimming removed 1 base at V and 9 bases at J, with 16 bases between. This CDR3 is built from 15 residues. CDR1 and CDR2 from the germline V gene are LNHNV and YYDKDF (reference sequence). The CDR3 sequence is CATSRAGAPGVIQYF. In nucleotides, the CDR3 is TGTGCCACCAGCAGAGCGGGGGCGCCAGGGGTCATTCAGTACTTC.

Only a few counts were recorded for this clonotype. The chain combines TRBV19 with TRBJ2-7; 7 bases are shared with TRBD1. CDR1 LNHDA and CDR2 SQIVND come from the germline V gene (reference sequence). The CDR3 totals 13 residues. Unmatched junction bases numbered 6, after V lost 4 bases and J lost 6 bases. The chain's CDR3 is CASSNGPGGEQYF. DNA for the CDR3: TGTGCCAGTAGTAACGGGCCAGGGGGCGAGCAGTACTTC. The whole variable domain, filled in from reference TRBV19 and TRBJ2-7, reads DGGITQSPKYLFRKEGQNVTLSCEQNLNHDAMYWYRQDPGQGLRLIYYSQIVNDFQKGDIAEGYSVSREKKESFPLTVTSAQKNPTAFYLCASSNGPGGEQYFGPGTRLTVT.

The chain carries TRBV15 and TRBJ2-5; TRBD2 matches 9 bases. Germline trimming cut 0 bases from V and 5 bases from J; bases unmatched to any gene: 13. This CDR3 is built from 18 residues. Germline CDR1 LNHNV, CDR2 YYDKDF (reference sequence). CDR3 bases: TGTGCCACCAGCAGAGATGGGGTGGCGGGGGGGGCTTCGGAGACCCAGTACTTC. Its translation: CATSRDGVAGGASETQYF.

The chain combines TRBV24-1 with TRBJ2-7, with 8 bases matching TRBD1. V was pared by 2 bases and J by 9 bases, with 14 bases of the junction left unmatched. Per germline, CDR1 KGHDR and CDR2 SFDVKD. The length of the CDR3 is 16 residues. The CDR3, as DNA: TGTGCCACCAGTGATTACACCGGGACAGGTAGCCACGCGCAGTACTTC. Its protein is CATSDYTGTGSHAQYF.